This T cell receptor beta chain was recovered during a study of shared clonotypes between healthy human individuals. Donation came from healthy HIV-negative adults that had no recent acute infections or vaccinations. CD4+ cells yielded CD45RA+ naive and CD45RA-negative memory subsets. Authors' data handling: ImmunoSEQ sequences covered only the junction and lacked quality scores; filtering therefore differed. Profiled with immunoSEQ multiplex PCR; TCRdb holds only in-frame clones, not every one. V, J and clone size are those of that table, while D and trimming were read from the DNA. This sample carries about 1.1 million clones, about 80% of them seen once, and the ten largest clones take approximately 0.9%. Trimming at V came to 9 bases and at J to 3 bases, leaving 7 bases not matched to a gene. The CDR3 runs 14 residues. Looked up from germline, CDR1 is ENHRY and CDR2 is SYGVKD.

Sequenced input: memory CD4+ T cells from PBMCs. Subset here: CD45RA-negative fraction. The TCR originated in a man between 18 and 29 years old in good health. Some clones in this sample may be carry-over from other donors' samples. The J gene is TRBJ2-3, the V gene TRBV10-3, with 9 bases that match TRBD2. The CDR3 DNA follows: TGTGCCATTTCCCTCGGACTAGCGACAGATACGCAGTATTTT. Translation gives CAISLGLATDTQYF.